The sequence of this T cell receptor (beta chain) was determined in a study of neoadjuvant anti-PD-1 for oral cavity cancer. Study background: Around day 43, patients without progression received a fourth nivolumab dose before surgery.

V lost 4 bases to trimming and J lost 3 bases, with 10 bases between them. This CDR3 has 13 amino acids. The germline V gene encodes CDR1 SGHAT and CDR2 FQNNGV. Time point reported: after neoadjuvant nivolumab, at surgical resection. Stage II-IVA oral cavity squamous cell carcinoma was new and untreated by systemic or radiation therapy. This clone came up once. Profiling relied on immunoSEQ multiplex PCR, and the TCRdb table lists in-frame clones only, not all of them. The sample holds some 10,000 clones, roughly 62% seen once. The TCR sequence derives from a person aged 40 to 85 with oral cavity squamous cell carcinoma. The chain links TRBV11-2 to TRBJ2-7; perhaps TRBD1 as D (5 bases). The sequences come from PBMCs, collected after nivolumab (anti-PD-1) treatment. The CDR3: CASSWVQGYEQYF. DNA for the CDR3: TGTGCCAGCAGCTGGGTGCAGGGCTACGAGCAGTACTTC.